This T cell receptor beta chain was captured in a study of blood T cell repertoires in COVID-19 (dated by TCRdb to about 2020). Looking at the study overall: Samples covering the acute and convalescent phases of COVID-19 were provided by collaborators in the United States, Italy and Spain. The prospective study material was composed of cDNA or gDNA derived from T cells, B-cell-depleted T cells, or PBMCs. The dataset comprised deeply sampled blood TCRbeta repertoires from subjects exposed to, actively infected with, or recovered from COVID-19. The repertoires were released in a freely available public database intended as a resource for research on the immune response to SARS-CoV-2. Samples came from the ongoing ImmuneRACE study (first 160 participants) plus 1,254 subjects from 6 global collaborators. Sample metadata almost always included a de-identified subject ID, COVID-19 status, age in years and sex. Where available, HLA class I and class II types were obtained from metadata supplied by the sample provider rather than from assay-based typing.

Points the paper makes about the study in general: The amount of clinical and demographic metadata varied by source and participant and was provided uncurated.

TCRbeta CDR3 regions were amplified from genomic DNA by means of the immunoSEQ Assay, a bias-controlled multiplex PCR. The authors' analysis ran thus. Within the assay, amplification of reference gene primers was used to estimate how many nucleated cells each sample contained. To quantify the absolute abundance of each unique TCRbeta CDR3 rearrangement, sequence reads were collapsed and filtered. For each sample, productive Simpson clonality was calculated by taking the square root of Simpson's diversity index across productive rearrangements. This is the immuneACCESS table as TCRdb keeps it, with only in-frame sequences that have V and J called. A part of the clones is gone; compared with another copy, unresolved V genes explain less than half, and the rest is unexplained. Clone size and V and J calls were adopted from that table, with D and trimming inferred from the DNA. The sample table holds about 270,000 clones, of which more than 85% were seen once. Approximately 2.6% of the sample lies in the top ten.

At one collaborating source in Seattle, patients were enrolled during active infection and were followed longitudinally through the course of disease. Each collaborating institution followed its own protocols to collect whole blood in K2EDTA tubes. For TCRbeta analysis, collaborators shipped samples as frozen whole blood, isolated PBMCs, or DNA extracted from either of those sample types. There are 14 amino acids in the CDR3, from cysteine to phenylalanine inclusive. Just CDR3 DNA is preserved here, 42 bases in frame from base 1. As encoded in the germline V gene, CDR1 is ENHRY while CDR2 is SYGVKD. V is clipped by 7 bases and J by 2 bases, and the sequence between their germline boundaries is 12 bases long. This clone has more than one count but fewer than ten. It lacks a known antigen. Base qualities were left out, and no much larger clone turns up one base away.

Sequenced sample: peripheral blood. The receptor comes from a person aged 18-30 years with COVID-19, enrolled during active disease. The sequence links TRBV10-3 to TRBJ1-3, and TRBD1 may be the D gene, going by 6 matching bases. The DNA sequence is TGTGCCATCAAGGGACAAGATACTGGAAACACCATATATTTT. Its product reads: CAIKGQDTGNTIYF.